The clone carrying this T cell receptor beta chain appeared a single time. Its antigen is unknown. The CDR3 extends over 13 amino acids. Looked up from germline, CDR1 is MNHNY and CDR2 is SVGAGI (reference sequence). Trimming removed 11 bases at V and 0 bases at J, with 8 bases between. The entry originates in a study of cytomegalovirus exposure and HLA in healthy donors. PCR employed 60 Vbeta and 13 Jbeta primers. Measured with immunoSEQ multiplex PCR; TCRdb has only the in-frame clones, and not every one. Here the sample spans 90,000 to 100,000 clones, around 80% being singletons. Study conclusions and caveats: With later analysis, a missense DCLRE1C variant became linked to TCR beta V- and J-gene trimming. Because they were indistinguishable, some V segments, including TRBV6-2 and TRBV6-3, were excluded.

V usage is TRBV6-6 and J usage is TRBJ2-6; no reliable D call. This sequence was found in a man aged 40-55 years in good health and CMV-seronegative. Sample: PBMCs. The CDR3 sequence: CASWSSGANVLTF. In DNA, the CDR3 is TGTGCCTCCTGGAGCTCTGGGGCCAACGTCCTGACTTTC.